This TCR beta chain was recovered during a study of blood T cell repertoires in COVID-19. Sequencing was performed with immunoSEQ multiplex PCR; in TCRdb, only in-frame clones are kept and a portion is missing. The table includes about 120,000 clones, about 79% detected once. Trimming stripped 6 bases from V and 2 bases from J, with 20 bases between. This CDR3 is built from 17 residues. The V gene's germline CDR1 is LNHDA and CDR2 SQIVND (reference sequence). The sequence was obtained from a man aged 40-49 years with active or convalescent COVID-19. The specimen sequenced was peripheral blood. The gene calls are TRBV19 and TRBJ1-5; tentatively, D is TRBD1 (6 bases). The CDR3 DNA reads as TGTGCCAGTAGCCTAGGGAGGGGGGTATCAGGCAATCAGCCCCAGCATTTT. It codes for CASSLGRGVSGNQPQHF.